Below, one T cell receptor (beta chain) is given with its context. As yet, its antigen is unknown. The data were taken from a study of cytomegalovirus exposure and HLA in healthy donors. Study-wide findings and caveats: Most TCRs appeared rarely, but some public TCRs recurred in many donors. The authors considered a cluster of highly shared sequence variants likely to be a sequencing artifact. Accurate prediction of most subjects' HLA-A and HLA-B alleles from TCR beta sequences was reported.

The PCR ran on 60 Vbeta and 13 Jbeta primers. Clones were sequenced by immunoSEQ multiplex PCR, and TCRdb holds only the in-frame ones, with some missing. The table lists 170,000 or so clones, about 80% of them singletons. Losses at the gene ends were 2 bases for V and 4 bases for J; bases not matched to a gene: 4. The V gene's germline CDR1 is ENHRY and CDR2 SYGVKD. The CDR3 has 14 amino acids. The sequenced sample consisted of PBMCs. J is TRBJ2-5 and V is TRBV10-3, with 7 bases lining up with TRBD1. This TCR came from a woman in her sixties in good health and CMV-seropositive. The CDR3 protein is CAISEGDRAETQYF. DNA of the CDR3: TGTGCCATCAGTGAGGGAGACAGGGCAGAGACCCAGTACTTC.